Listed below are T cell receptor beta chains from one sample, sequenced in a study of T cells in Graves' hyperthyroidism and ophthalmopathy. TCRdb reanalysed the multiplex PCR reads using MiXCR and keeps one entry per CDR3 protein. The sample gives a few hundred thousand distinct CDR3 sequences, roughly 14% of which show up once; under 8% is in the top ten. Specimen: blood. The receptors were sampled from a woman between 25 and 40 years old with Graves' hyperthyroidism. CDR3s include the opening cysteine and the closing phenylalanine or tryptophan. A D gene is named only where the DNA matches it firmly. Clone sizes are given selectively: once, few, many, or a class where the clone is expanded.

size	V	D	J	CDR3	DNA
few	TRBV7-2	TRBD1	TRBJ2-7	CASSLVRTGGEQYF	TGTGCCAGCAGCTTAGTACGAACAGGGGGGGAGCAGTACTTC
many	TRBV12-3/TRBV12-4	TRBD2	TRBJ2-1	CASSPPLAGGPRWNEQFF	TGTGCCAGCAGTCCGCCACTAGCGGGAGGGCCGAGGTGGAATGAGCAGTTCTTC
many	TRBV3-1	TRBD2	TRBJ2-1	CASSQAGGEQFF	TGTGCCAGCAGCCAAGCCGGGGGGGAGCAGTTCTTC
NA	TRBV18	NA	TRBJ2-1	CASSPTDLGGDEQFF	TGTGCCAGCTCACCCACGGACCTTGGCGGCGATGAGCAGTTCTTC
many	TRBV15	NA	TRBJ2-7	CATSGDKEGIFHEQYF	TGTGCCACCAGCGGGGACAAGGAGGGCATTTTTCACGAGCAGTACTTC
many	TRBV7-8	NA	TRBJ2-5	CASSLVRGYQETQYF	TGTGCCAGCAGCTTAGTCCGCGGCTACCAAGAGACCCAGTACTTC
NA	TRBV6-5	NA	TRBJ1-2	CASSYVTAGHGYTF	TGTGCCAGCAGTTACGTTACGGCCGGCCATGGCTACACCTTC
few	TRBV19	NA	TRBJ2-1	CASSIGPNEQFF	TGTGCCAGTAGTATAGGACCCAATGAGCAGTTCTTC
NA	TRBV7-9	NA	TRBJ2-7	CASSFPHLSYEQYF	TGTGCCAGCAGCTTTCCACACCTCTCCTACGAGCAGTACTTC
many	TRBV27	NA	TRBJ2-1	CASSFTPYLYNEQFF	TGTGCCAGCAGTTTTACGCCGTACCTCTACAATGAGCAGTTCTTC
NA	TRBV28	TRBD1	TRBJ1-6	CATHGGTGVNSPLHF	TGTGCCACCCACGGCGGGACAGGGGTTAATTCACCCCTCCACTTT
many	TRBV20-1	TRBD2	TRBJ2-3	CSARAGGPNTDTQYF	TGCAGTGCTAGGGCGGGAGGGCCCAACACAGATACGCAGTATTTT
many	TRBV27	NA	TRBJ1-1	CASSSGFPNTEAFF	TGTGCCAGCAGTTCCGGGTTCCCGAACACTGAAGCTTTCTTT
NA	TRBV9	NA	TRBJ2-2	CASNPSVDTGELFF	TGTGCCAGTAATCCTAGCGTGGACACCGGGGAGCTGTTTTTT
few	TRBV7-9	NA	TRBJ2-2	CASSSRPGGLGTGELFF	TGTGCCAGCAGCTCCCGTCCGGGGGGCTTGGGGACCGGGGAGCTGTTTTTT
NA	TRBV4-3	NA	TRBJ2-3	CASSQHRPPDTQYF	TGCGCCAGCAGCCAACATCGCCCGCCGGATACGCAGTATTTT
many	TRBV6-5	TRBD2	TRBJ2-5	CASSYSYRTSGQETQYF	TGTGCCAGCAGTTACTCGTATCGGACTAGCGGCCAAGAGACCCAGTACTTC
NA	TRBV7-9	NA	TRBJ1-2	CASSFPLGRSDGDYGYTF	TGTGCCAGCAGCTTCCCCCTAGGTAGAAGCGACGGCGACTATGGCTACACCTTC
NA	TRBV29-1	NA	TRBJ2-6	CSVEVSLSGDAGANVLTF	TGCAGCGTTGAAGTTTCGCTGTCAGGGGACGCTGGGGCCAACGTCCTGACTTTC
few	TRBV19	TRBD1	TRBJ2-1	CASSIDPGQGLLINNEQFF	TGTGCCAGTAGTATAGATCCGGGACAGGGGCTACTAATCAACAATGAGCAGTTCTTC
many	TRBV30	TRBD1	TRBJ1-1	CAWTWDSRTGTEAFF	TGTGCCTGGACATGGGACAGTCGAACCGGCACTGAAGCTTTCTTT
few	TRBV7-8	NA	TRBJ2-7	CASSFPGESPYEQYF	TGTGCCAGCAGCTTTCCCGGGGAGTCTCCCTACGAGCAGTACTTC
many	TRBV20-1	NA	TRBJ2-3	CSALGPLDTQYF	TGCAGTGCCCTAGGACCATTAGATACGCAGTATTTT
many	TRBV12-3/TRBV12-4	NA	TRBJ1-6	CASSARERYNSPLHF	TGTGCCAGCAGTGCCCGGGAACGGTATAATTCACCCCTCCACTTT
few	TRBV19	TRBD1	TRBJ1-1	CASSKGQGAGNTEAFF	TGTGCCAGTAGTAAGGGGCAGGGGGCCGGGAACACTGAAGCTTTCTTT
NA	TRBV7-2	TRBD2	TRBJ2-5	CASRTTSGRAKLGTQYF	TGTGCCAGCAGAACGACTAGCGGGAGGGCCAAGCTAGGGACCCAGTACTTC
many	TRBV11-2	NA	TRBJ1-1	CASSSGLYMNTEAFF	TGTGCCAGCAGCTCGGGACTATACATGAACACTGAAGCTTTCTTT
NA	TRBV20-1	TRBD1	TRBJ1-6	CSAREPPGGYNSPLHF	TGCAGTGCTAGGGAACCTCCAGGGGGCTATAATTCACCCCTCCACTTT
few	TRBV6-6	TRBD2	TRBJ2-1	CASSYELAGDHNEQFF	TGTGCCAGCAGTTACGAGCTAGCGGGAGACCACAATGAGCAGTTCTTC
NA	TRBV20-1	NA	TRBJ2-5	CSALLGEETQYF	TGCAGTGCCTTACTCGGAGAAGAGACCCAGTACTTC
few	TRBV4-1	NA	TRBJ2-2	CASSQKSGFRAGELFF	TGCGCCAGCAGCCAAAAATCGGGATTTCGGGCCGGGGAGCTGTTTTTT
once	TRBV4-3	NA	TRBJ1-2	CASSQEIGFRFGYTF	TGCGCCAGCAGCCAAGAAATCGGCTTTCGTTTCGGCTACACCTTC
many	TRBV7-9	NA	TRBJ2-1	CASSRQGERGEQFF	TGTGCCAGCAGCCGCCAGGGAGAAAGGGGTGAGCAGTTCTTC
many	TRBV30	NA	TRBJ1-4	CAWSPGTGEKLFF	TGTGCCTGGAGCCCAGGGACGGGTGAAAAACTGTTTTTT
few	TRBV10-1	NA	TRBJ2-2	CASRQDPRTGELFF	TGCGCCAGCAGACAGGATCCGAGGACCGGGGAGCTGTTTTTT
NA	TRBV6-1	NA	TRBJ1-6	CASSEVRGFTPLHF	TGTGCCAGCAGTGAAGTGAGGGGGTTTACACCCCTCCACTTT
NA	TRBV29-1	NA	TRBJ2-5	CSVVLLGTQYF	TGCAGCGTTGTCCTGTTAGGGACCCAGTACTTC
few	TRBV24-1	NA	TRBJ2-1	CATSDFKRGTYNEQFF	TGTGCCACCAGTGATTTCAAGAGGGGGACCTACAATGAGCAGTTCTTC
few	TRBV5-1	TRBD2	TRBJ2-7	CASRLAGEEQYF	TGCGCCAGCCGACTAGCGGGAGAGGAGCAGTACTTC
NA	TRBV4-2	NA	TRBJ1-2	CASSQEKQNYYGYTF	TGTGCCAGCAGCCAAGAAAAACAGAATTACTATGGCTACACCTTC
few	TRBV4-1	TRBD1	TRBJ1-1	CASSARDSNTEAFF	TGCGCCAGCAGCGCGCGGGACAGCAACACTGAAGCTTTCTTT
NA	TRBV5-1	NA	TRBJ2-1	CTSATLAGNEQFF	TGCACCAGTGCAACTCTAGCAGGGAATGAGCAGTTCTTC
few	TRBV4-2	TRBD1	TRBJ1-1	CASSQDATGVPTEAFF	TGTGCCAGCAGCCAAGATGCCACAGGGGTTCCCACTGAAGCTTTCTTT
few	TRBV15	TRBD1	TRBJ2-5	CATSGSTGQETQYF	TGTGCCACCAGCGGATCGACAGGGCAAGAGACCCAGTACTTC
NA	TRBV14	TRBD2	TRBJ2-1	CASSQGSYKLAGHNEQFF	TGTGCCAGCAGCCAAGGAAGTTATAAACTAGCGGGACACAATGAGCAGTTCTTC
few	TRBV3-1	TRBD1	TRBJ2-2	CASSLRPGTGTGELFF	TGTGCCAGCAGCCTTCGTCCCGGGACAGGGACCGGGGAGCTGTTTTTT
many	TRBV12-3/TRBV12-4	TRBD2	TRBJ2-7	CASSPVTSDLPYEQYF	TGTGCCAGCAGTCCAGTAACTAGCGATCTACCCTACGAGCAGTACTTC
NA	TRBV30	NA	TRBJ1-2	CAWSAGGEYGYTF	TGTGCCTGGAGTGCCGGGGGGGAGTATGGCTACACCTTC
few	TRBV20-1	NA	TRBJ1-2	CTTRSPGQGFGYTF	TGCACCACCCGTAGCCCGGGCCAAGGGTTTGGCTACACCTTC
many	TRBV28	NA	TRBJ2-1	CASSPPRVVYNEQFF	TGTGCCAGCAGCCCCCCCCGCGTGGTTTACAATGAGCAGTTCTTC
NA	TRBV13	NA	TRBJ2-5	CASSLVGVRSQYF	TGTGCCAGCAGCCTAGTGGGTGTCCGGAGCCAGTACTTC
many	TRBV7-9	NA	TRBJ2-1	CASSPPNEVRGTEQFF	TGTGCCAGCAGCCCGCCGAATGAGGTGAGGGGGACGGAGCAGTTCTTC
many	TRBV3-1	TRBD1	TRBJ2-7	CASSNVPGQGHLFLYEQYF	TGTGCCAGCAGCAACGTTCCGGGACAGGGTCATTTGTTCCTCTACGAGCAGTACTTC
many	TRBV6-1	TRBD2	TRBJ2-1	CASKTSGSRESYNEQFF	TGTGCCAGCAAGACTAGCGGGAGTAGGGAATCCTACAATGAGCAGTTCTTC
NA	TRBV15	NA	TRBJ2-3	CATSPPGTDTQYF	TGTGCCACCAGCCCACCGGGGACAGATACGCAGTATTTT
many	TRBV20-1	NA	TRBJ2-5	CSARTVRGGETQYF	TGCAGTGCTAGAACCGTCAGAGGTGGCGAGACCCAGTACTTC
few	TRBV20-1	TRBD1	TRBJ1-2	CSATPDRGYYGYTF	TGCAGTGCTACGCCGGACAGGGGGTACTATGGCTACACCTTC
many	TRBV11-2	NA	TRBJ2-7	CASSLEISTHEQYF	TGTGCCAGCAGCTTAGAGATTAGCACCCACGAGCAGTACTTC